The 12 T cell receptor beta chains in this list originate from one sample, sequenced in a study of cytomegalovirus exposure and HLA in healthy donors (dated by TCRdb to 2017 to 2019). The library was obtained by the immunoSEQ multiplex PCR assay. For the multiplex PCR, a mixture combining 60 forward primers for TCR Vbeta segments and 13 reverse primers for TCR Jbeta segments was used. TCRdb re-hosts the immuneACCESS table, in-frame sequences only. Its copies lack some clones; in the studies checked, an unresolved V gene accounts for under half of them, and the cause for the rest is not known. The sample has a few hundred thousand clones on record, roughly two thirds of them singletons. Under 2.5% of the sample is taken by the ten largest. Sequenced material: PBMCs. The receptors stem from a female donor in good health and CMV-seronegative.

This clone was detected only once. The rearrangement joins TRBV6-1 to TRBJ2-1; TRBD2 aligns across 8 bases. V trimming: 8 bases; J trimming: 4 bases; junction bases outside the gene matches: 7. This CDR3 is built from 14 residues. Germline loops: CDR1 MNHNS, CDR2 SASEGT. CDR3 coding DNA: TGTGCCAGCGCGGCGGGGGGTGGGTACAATGAGCAGTTCTTC. As protein: CASAAGGGYNEQFF.

This chain connects TRBV14 to TRBJ2-1; 9 positions match TRBD1. The CDR3 sequence is 15 residues long. Germline loops: CDR1 SGHDN, CDR2 FVKESK. V gave up 6 bases and J gave up 9 bases; unmatched junction bases: 12. The CDR3 reads CASSSTGGRWIEQFF. In nucleotides, the CDR3 is TGTGCCAGCAGTTCCACAGGGGGCAGATGGATTGAGCAGTTCTTC.

V is TRBV15 and J is TRBJ2-2; 12 nucleotides align to TRBD2. There are 17 residues in the CDR3. The ends lost 1 base at V and 3 bases at J; junction bases unmatched: 3. Germline V gene lookup returns CDR1 LNHNV and CDR2 YYDKDF (reference sequence). The CDR3 DNA is TGTGCCACCAGCAGAGTTTGGACTAGCGGGGACACCGGGGAGCTGTTTTTT. Amino acids: CATSRVWTSGDTGELFF. Full variable domain (missing parts from reference TRBV15 and TRBJ2-2): DAMVIQNPRYQVTQFGKPVTLSCSQTLNHNVMYWYQQKSSQAPKLLFHYYDKDFNNEADTPDNFQSRRPNTSFCFLDIRSPGLGDTAMYLCATSRVWTSGDTGELFFGEGSRLTVL.

A few counts support this clone. CDR3 sequence: CASSLTSGDYEQYF. The CDR3 nucleotides read TGTGCCAGCAGCCTGACTAGCGGAGACTACGAGCAGTACTTC. The chain is built from TRBV13 and TRBJ2-7; 9 bases line up with TRBD2. V gave up 5 bases and J gave up 3 bases; unmatched junction bases: 5. Germline loops: CDR1 PRHDT, CDR2 FYEKMQ (reference sequence). This CDR3 has 14 residues. The full variable domain, in which reference TRBV13 and TRBJ2-7 provide the parts outside the CDR3, is AAGVIQSPRHLIKEKRETATLKCYPIPRHDTVYWYQQGPGQDPQFLISFYEKMQSDKGSIPDRFSAQQFSDYHSELNMSSLELGDSALYFCASSLTSGDYEQYFGPGTRLTVT.

This clone turned up a few times. The CDR3 DNA reads as TGTGCCAGCAGCCAAGATCCGCAGCGGGAGGGCGGGGCCTACGAGCAGTACTTC. This translates into CASSQDPQREGGAYEQYF. The rearrangement links TRBV4-2 to TRBJ2-7; 10 bases line up with TRBD2. The trim removed 0 bases at V and 2 bases at J, leaving 10 bases unmatched. CDR1 LGHNA and CDR2 YNFKEQ come from the germline V gene. The CDR3 length is 18 residues.

The rearrangement uses TRBV28 and TRBJ1-2; D unresolved. V was trimmed by 4 bases and J by 4 bases, leaving 7 bases between them. From germline, CDR1 is MDHEN and CDR2 SYDVKM. This CDR3 is built from 12 residues. The CDR3 DNA reads TGTGCCAGCAGTTGGGCAGTCTATGGCTACACCTTC. Translated, it gives CASSWAVYGYTF.

The chain links TRBV12-5 to TRBJ1-3, with a possible D match to TRBD1 (5 bases). The V end was cut by 2 bases, the J end by 3 bases, with 8 bases between. The CDR3 spans 14 residues. CDR1 is LGHNT, CDR2 FRNRAP, per germline. The CDR3 here is CASGLWGGGNTIYF. The CDR3 region has the DNA TGTGCTAGTGGTTTGTGGGGCGGTGGAAACACCATATATTTT.

This chain joins TRBV11-2 and TRBJ1-2; the D gene is possibly TRBD1 (6 bases). The germline V gene encodes CDR1 SGHAT and CDR2 FQNNGV. This CDR3 is built from 15 residues. Between the trimmed V and J ends, which lost 0 bases and 8 bases, there was a span of 16 bases. The CDR3 here is CASSLDPGGRGGYTF. In DNA, the CDR3 is TGTGCCAGCAGCTTAGATCCCGGGGGGCGCGGCGGCTACACCTTC.

The chain has TRBV19 and TRBJ2-2; D may be TRBD1 (5 bases). This CDR3 has 13 residues. Germline V gene sequence: CDR1 LNHDA, CDR2 SQIVND (reference sequence). Trimming removed 6 bases from V and 7 bases from J, with 12 bases in between. The CDR3, as DNA: TGTGCCAGTAGCGCAGGGTATGGCGGGGAGCTGTTTTTT. Translation gives CASSAGYGGELFF.

This clone was counted between two and nine times. This chain uses TRBV30 with TRBJ2-3; 7 nucleotides align to TRBD2. V was clipped by 8 bases and J by 0 bases; unmatched bases: 11. Germline CDR1 is GTSNPN and CDR2 is SVGIG (reference sequence). The CDR3 runs 15 residues. In DNA form, the CDR3 reads TGTGCCGGGGGACGGGCGGGAGTAAGCACAGATACGCAGTATTTT. This encodes CAGGRAGVSTDTQYF.

This clone was counted a single time. The rearrangement joins TRBV7-9 to TRBJ2-7; 12 bases are shared with TRBD2. Germline lookup yields CDR1 SEHNR and CDR2 FQNEAQ (reference sequence). V lost 0 bases, J lost 7 bases, and 10 bases stayed unmatched. The CDR3 is 17 amino acids. CDR3 sequence: CASSLAETSGSWDEQYF. The CDR3 DNA sequence: TGTGCCAGCAGCTTAGCCGAGACTAGCGGGAGTTGGGATGAGCAGTACTTC. The full variable domain, in which reference TRBV7-9 and TRBJ2-7 provide the parts outside the CDR3, is DTGVSQNPRHKITKRGQNVTFRCDPISEHNRLYWYRQTLGQGPEFLTYFQNEAQLEKSRLLSDRFSAERPKGSFSTLEIQRTEQGDSAMYLCASSLAETSGSWDEQYFGPGTRLTVT.

The gene calls are TRBV7-8 and TRBJ2-2; 7 positions match TRBD2. Germline-derived CDR1 and CDR2 are SGHVS and FQNEAQ. The CDR3 sequence is 15 residues long. The trim removed 1 base at V and 4 bases at J, leaving 3 bases unmatched. The CDR3 sequence: CASSLVAGVTGELFF. DNA for the CDR3: TGTGCCAGCAGCTTAGTTGCGGGAGTCACCGGGGAGCTGTTTTTT.